The 8 T cell receptor beta chains below were found in one sample sequenced in a study of cytomegalovirus exposure and HLA in healthy donors. Amplification used 60 Vbeta primers and 13 Jbeta primers. The table came from immunoSEQ multiplex PCR; TCRdb's copy has only in-frame clones and leaves some out. The top ten clones hold about a tenth of a sample with about 94,000 clones, roughly 86% of them seen once. Material for sequencing was PBMCs. All receptors come from a human donor in good health.

The chain has TRBV7-2 and TRBJ2-3; D is undetermined. CDR3 length: 17 amino acids. Germline loops: CDR1 SGHTA, CDR2 FQGNSA. V lost 1 base to trimming and J lost 6 bases, with 20 bases between them. The CDR3 reads CASSLGPFAAPRDTQYF. In nucleotides, the CDR3 is TGTGCCAGCAGCTTAGGCCCCTTTGCGGCCCCTCGGGATACGCAGTATTTT.

The J gene is TRBJ2-1, the V gene TRBV4-2; 7 nucleotides match TRBD1. The V segment lost 1 base and the J segment 2 bases; nucleotides outside the gene matches: 2. The CDR3 loop spans 15 amino acids. CDR1 and CDR2 (germline): LGHNA, YNFKEQ. This CDR3 is CASSQGQGTYNEQFF. The CDR3 DNA reads as TGTGCCAGCAGCCAAGGACAGGGCACCTACAATGAGCAGTTCTTC.

This rearrangement joins TRBV6-5 to TRBJ1-4; 7 bases fit TRBD1. The V and J ends lost 8 bases and 7 bases, in that order; junction bases with no gene match: 7. The length of the CDR3 is 13 residues. Germline CDR1 and CDR2: MNHEY and SVGAGI. CDR3 coding DNA: TGTGCCAGCTCGACAGGGACTGGTGAAAAACTGTTTTTT. This translates into CASSTGTGEKLFF.

This chain links TRBV30 with TRBJ1-6; 7 nucleotides agree with TRBD1. CDR3 length equals 15 residues. Germline V gene sequence: CDR1 GTSNPN, CDR2 SVGIG (reference sequence). V shed 2 bases, J shed 7 bases, and the junction held 8 bases outside the gene matches. CDR3 sequence: CAWSTTGTVNSPLHF. CDR3 coding DNA: TGTGCCTGGAGTACCACCGGGACAGTGAATTCACCCCTCCACTTT.

This clone has a handful of counts. CDR3 nucleotides: TGCGCCAGCAGTGGGACTAGCGGGATCACCTACGAGCAGTACTTC. As protein: CASSGTSGITYEQYF. This rearrangement joins TRBV10-2 to TRBJ2-7, with 12 positions matching TRBD2. The CDR3 length is 15 residues. Trimming at V came to 4 bases and at J to 2 bases, leaving 3 bases not matched to a gene. CDR1 and CDR2 (germline): WSHSY, SAAADI.

The chain is built from TRBV6-1 and TRBJ1-5; D uncertain. CDR1 is MNHNS and CDR2 is SASEGT in the germline V gene. V shed 3 bases and J shed 7 bases, with 7 bases lying between them. The CDR3 covers 12 residues. The CDR3 coding sequence is TGTGCCAGCAGTGATCACAGACAGCCCCAGCATTTT. Residues: CASSDHRQPQHF.

In this sample, this clone turned up a few times. CDR3 region: CASSPKGVEKLFF. The CDR3 DNA is TGTGCCAGCTCACCAAAGGGAGTAGAAAAACTGTTTTTT. V usage is TRBV18 and J usage is TRBJ1-4; no clear D gene. The CDR3 has 13 amino acids. Germline V gene lookup returns CDR1 KGHSH and CDR2 LQKENI. V lost 2 bases to trimming and J lost 8 bases, with 9 bases between them.

The V call is TRBV7-8, the J call TRBJ2-1; D is unresolved. The V end lost 5 bases, the J end lost 6 bases, and 14 bases lay between the germline ends. CDR3 length: 14 residues. The germline V gene has CDR1 SGHVS and CDR2 FQNEAQ. This chain's CDR3 is CASSAGNLANEQFF. The CDR3 DNA is TGTGCCAGCAGCGCCGGAAATTTAGCCAATGAGCAGTTCTTC. Full variable domain (rest looked up from reference TRBV7-8 and TRBJ2-1): GAGVSQSPRYKVAKRGQDVALRCDPISGHVSLFWYQQALGQGPEFLTYFQNEAQLDKSGLPSDRFFAERPEGSVSTLKIQRTQQEDSAVYLCASSAGNLANEQFFGPGTRLTVL.